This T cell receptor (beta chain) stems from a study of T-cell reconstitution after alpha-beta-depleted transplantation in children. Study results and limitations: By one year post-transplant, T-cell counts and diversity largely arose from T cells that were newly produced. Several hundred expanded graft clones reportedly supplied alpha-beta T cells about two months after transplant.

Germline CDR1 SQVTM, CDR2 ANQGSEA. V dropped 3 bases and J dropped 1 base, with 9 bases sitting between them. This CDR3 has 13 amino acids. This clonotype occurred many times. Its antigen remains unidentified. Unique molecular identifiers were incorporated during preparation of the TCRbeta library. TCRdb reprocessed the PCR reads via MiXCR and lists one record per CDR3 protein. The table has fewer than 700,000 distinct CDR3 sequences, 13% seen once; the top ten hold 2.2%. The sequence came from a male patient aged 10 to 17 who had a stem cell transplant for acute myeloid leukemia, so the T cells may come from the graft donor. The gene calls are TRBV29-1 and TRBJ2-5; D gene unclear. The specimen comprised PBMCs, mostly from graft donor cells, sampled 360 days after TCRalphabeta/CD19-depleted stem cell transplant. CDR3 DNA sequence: TGCAGCGTTGATTTCCAGTCCCAAGAGACCCAGTACTTC. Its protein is CSVDFQSQETQYF.